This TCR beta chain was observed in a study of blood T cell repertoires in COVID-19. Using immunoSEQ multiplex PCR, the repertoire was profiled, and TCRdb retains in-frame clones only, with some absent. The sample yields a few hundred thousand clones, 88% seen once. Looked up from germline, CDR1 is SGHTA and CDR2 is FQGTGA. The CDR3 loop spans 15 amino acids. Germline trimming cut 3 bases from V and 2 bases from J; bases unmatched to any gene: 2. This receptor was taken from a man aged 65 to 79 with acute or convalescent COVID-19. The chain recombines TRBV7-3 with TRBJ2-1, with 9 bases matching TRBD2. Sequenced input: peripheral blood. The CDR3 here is CASSLERGAYNEQFF. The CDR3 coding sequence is TGTGCCAGCAGCTTGGAGCGGGGGGCCTACAATGAGCAGTTCTTC.